The subject of this entry is one T cell receptor (beta chain). This record belongs to a study of technical replicates of blood from a few donors. Libraries were prepared by immunoSEQ multiplex PCR; TCRdb keeps only in-frame clonotypes and omits some of them. The sample shows 90,000 or so clones, 95% of them seen only once. The sequence came from a human donor in good health. The source material was T cells isolated from PBMCs.

The CDR3 DNA follows: TGTGCCAGCAGCTCCAGCGGTACTAATGAAAAACTGTTTTTT. It codes for CASSSSGTNEKLFF. The rearrangement links TRBV11-1 to TRBJ1-4; no definite D call. The CDR3 is made up of 14 amino acids. Germline CDR1 SGHAT, CDR2 FQDESV (reference sequence). Trimming pared 4 bases from V and 2 bases from J, leaving 8 bases between.